This is a list of T cell receptor beta chains from one sample in a study of beta chain features in type 1 diabetes. Some clones are missing from TCRdb's copy, which holds only in-frame ones; the method was immunoSEQ multiplex PCR. The table has approximately 250,000 clones, 16% seen once; the top ten hold about 0.08%. Material for sequencing was naive CD4+ T cells from blood. These receptors all stem from a man aged 30 to 45 with type 1 diabetes. Both conserved end residues are part of each CDR3. Fields, in order: D gene, V gene, clone size, J gene, CDR3 DNA, CDR3 protein. A D gene is named only where the DNA matches it firmly. Size tells how often a clone was seen (once, few, many) or the class of an expanded clone, and some rows leave it out.

-	TRBV7-2	-	TRBJ2-7	TGTGCCAGCAGCCCGAGCCTCGAGCAGTACTTC	CASSPSLEQYF
TRBD1	TRBV29-1	-	TRBJ2-1	TGCAGCGTCTCTGGACAGGTTGGTGATGAGCAGTTCTTC	CSVSGQVGDEQFF
-	TRBV5-4	few	TRBJ2-1	TGTGCCAGCAGCATCCGGGCCTACAATGAGCAGTTCTTC	CASSIRAYNEQFF
TRBD2	TRBV9	few	TRBJ2-7	TGTGCCAGCTCTAGCGGGGTTACCTACGAGCAGTACTTC	CASSSGVTYEQYF
TRBD2	TRBV27	once	TRBJ2-1	TGTGCCAGCAGTTTACGGACTAGCGGGAGAACGGCCTACAATGAGCAGTTCTTC	CASSLRTSGRTAYNEQFF
-	TRBV9	few	TRBJ2-7	TGTGCCAGCAGCGCGACCGACAGGCCGTCCTACGAGCAGTACTTC	CASSATDRPSYEQYF
-	TRBV27	once	TRBJ2-5	TGTGCCAGCACACCTTTCAGGGGTCAAGAGACCCAGTACTTC	CASTPFRGQETQYF
-	TRBV29-1	-	TRBJ1-5	TGCACCCTCGATATCGGGACTCCCGATAGCAATCAGCCCCAGCATTTT	CTLDIGTPDSNQPQHF
-	TRBV30	few	TRBJ2-6	TGTGCCTGGAGCCAAACGGCAGGGGATATGCTAGGCTCTGGGGCCAACGTCCTGACTTTC	CAWSQTAGDMLGSGANVLTF
-	TRBV7-9	-	TRBJ2-5	TGTGCCAGCAGCTTGGTTGAAGGGACCCAGTACTTC	CASSLVEGTQYF
-	TRBV9	-	TRBJ1-1	TGTGCCAGCAGCGGGAGGCCCGAGGGAGACACTGAAGCTTTCTTT	CASSGRPEGDTEAFF
-	TRBV6-5	-	TRBJ2-4	TGTGCCAGCAGCTGGGAAGATTATCGAAACATTCAGTACTTC	CASSWEDYRNIQYF
-	TRBV18	-	TRBJ2-2	TGTGCCAGCTACTCCCCTCGCACCGGGGAGCTGTTTTTT	CASYSPRTGELFF
-	TRBV6-1	few	TRBJ1-1	TGTGCCAGCTACCGGCACCCTGAGACTGAAGCTTTCTTT	CASYRHPETEAFF
TRBD2	TRBV6-5	-	TRBJ2-1	TGTGCCAGTAGACTAGCGGATTACAATGAGCAGTTCTTC	CASRLADYNEQFF
-	TRBV4-1	few	TRBJ2-7	TGCGCCAGCAGCCAAGATTTCGGAAGTTCCTACGAGCAGTACTTC	CASSQDFGSSYEQYF
-	TRBV29-1	-	TRBJ2-7	TGCAGCGTGAGGGGTGGGCCAACGGGAGACTCCTACGAGCAGTACTTC	CSVRGGPTGDSYEQYF
TRBD1	TRBV28	few	TRBJ2-7	TGTGCCAGCAGTTTAGTTACCGGGACAGTCCCGTACTTC	CASSLVTGTVPYF
TRBD2	TRBV4-3	few	TRBJ2-3	TGCGCCAGCAGCCAAACCACTAGCGGGATAGATACGCAGTATTTT	CASSQTTSGIDTQYF
-	TRBV14	few	TRBJ1-1	TGTGCCAGCAGCCAAGGTACGAACACTGAAGCTTTCTTT	CASSQGTNTEAFF
TRBD1	TRBV7-8	few	TRBJ2-4	TGTGCCAGCAGCTTAGGGGCGGACAGGGAGGACATTCAGTACTTC	CASSLGADREDIQYF
-	TRBV20-1	-	TRBJ1-4	TGCAGTGCGCAGATTGGTGAAAAACTGTTTTTT	CSAQIGEKLFF
-	TRBV30	few	TRBJ2-3	TGTGCCTGGAGTGTGTTAGCGGGCACAGATACGCAGTATTTT	CAWSVLAGTDTQYF
TRBD1	TRBV6-6	-	TRBJ2-6	TGTGCCAGCGACAGGGGGCCTTCTGGGGCCAACGTCCTGACTTTC	CASDRGPSGANVLTF
-	TRBV5-4	few	TRBJ1-2	TGTGCCAGCAGCTCCCAGGCAGGGGACTACACCTTC	CASSSQAGDYTF
-	TRBV5-1	-	TRBJ2-1	TGCGCCAGCAGCCGGGATCATACCTACAATGAGCAGTTCTTC	CASSRDHTYNEQFF
-	TRBV6-5	-	TRBJ2-7	TGTGCCAGCAGTAGCATCTACGAGCAGTACTTC	CASSSIYEQYF
-	TRBV27	few	TRBJ1-1	TGTGCCAGCAGTTTATTGAGTGACATCCCGGAAGCTTTCTTT	CASSLLSDIPEAFF
-	TRBV28	-	TRBJ2-4	TGTGCCAGCATGCCCTCGAGGGGGGTAGCCAGGGACATTCAGTACTTC	CASMPSRGVARDIQYF
TRBD1	TRBV5-1	-	TRBJ2-5	TGCGCCAGCAGCTTGGCCCCAACGCGGACAGGGGGGCAAGAGACCCAGTACTTC	CASSLAPTRTGGQETQYF
-	TRBV29-1	-	TRBJ1-2	TGCAGCGTCCAGCCCCAAAACTATGGCTACACCTTC	CSVQPQNYGYTF
-	TRBV19	few	TRBJ2-1	TGTGCCAGTAGTACTAAACCGGGACTCTACAATGAGCAGTTCTTC	CASSTKPGLYNEQFF
-	TRBV29-1	few	TRBJ1-1	TGCAGCGTTGAAGCTGGGGGCACTGAAGCTTTCTTT	CSVEAGGTEAFF
-	TRBV10-3	-	TRBJ2-5	TGTGCCATCAGTGACCGGGGATTCCAAGAGACCCAGTACTTC	CAISDRGFQETQYF
-	TRBV29-1	few	TRBJ2-3	TGCAGCGTTGTACCCAGGGAAAATACGCAGTATTTT	CSVVPRENTQYF
-	TRBV6-5	few	TRBJ2-3	TGTGCCAGCAGTTACTCGGCGTACACCACAGATACGCAGTATTTT	CASSYSAYTTDTQYF
TRBD2	TRBV5-4	-	TRBJ2-7	TGTGCCAGCAGCCGAACTACTAGCGGGAGACTGTACGAGCAGTACTTC	CASSRTTSGRLYEQYF
-	TRBV27	-	TRBJ2-7	TGTGCCAGCAGTTGGGCTTCATCCTACGAGCAGTACTTC	CASSWASSYEQYF
-	TRBV30	-	TRBJ2-3	TGTGCCTGGAGTCAAGGGGGAGTCACAGATACGCAGTATTTT	CAWSQGGVTDTQYF
-	TRBV9	few	TRBJ2-5	TGTGCCAGCAGCGTCGGACAGGAGGGCGGTGAGACCCAGTACTTC	CASSVGQEGGETQYF
-	TRBV11-1	-	TRBJ2-6	TGTGCCAGCAGCTTTGGTGAGTTTGGCCCTGGGGCCAACGTCCTGACTTTC	CASSFGEFGPGANVLTF
-	TRBV9	few	TRBJ2-7	TGTGCCAGCAGCTCACTAAACAGGGCTGGCGAGCAGTACTTC	CASSSLNRAGEQYF
TRBD2	TRBV29-1	-	TRBJ2-1	TGCAGCGTTGTTCCTAGCGGGAATTACAATGAGCAGTTCTTC	CSVVPSGNYNEQFF
-	TRBV30	few	TRBJ2-1	TGTGCCTGGAGAGGGACCGGTCTTGAGCAGTTCTTC	CAWRGTGLEQFF
-	TRBV29-1	few	TRBJ2-5	TGCAGCGTTGAAACCGTGCCAGACCGACAAGAGACCCAGTACTTC	CSVETVPDRQETQYF
-	TRBV6-5	-	TRBJ2-3	TGTGCCAGCAGTTACTCGATGGCAGGGGAAGCAGATACGCAGTATTTT	CASSYSMAGEADTQYF
-	TRBV7-9	-	TRBJ2-1	TGTGCCAGCGCCCTACCCGGTGGAGTCAATGAGCAGTTCTTC	CASALPGGVNEQFF
-	TRBV7-2	few	TRBJ2-1	TGTGCCAGCAGCAGCAGGGTTGAGCAGTTCTTC	CASSSRVEQFF
TRBD2	TRBV28	-	TRBJ2-3	TGTGCCAGCAGTTCCCCCGGACTAGCGCCAAGCACAGATACGCAGTATTTT	CASSSPGLAPSTDTQYF
TRBD1	TRBV7-3	-	TRBJ1-1	TGTGCCAGCAGCCCGCGGGACAGGGTTGAAGCTTTCTTT	CASSPRDRVEAFF
-	TRBV10-2	few	TRBJ2-7	TGCGCCAGCAGCCACGACAGCTACGAGCAGTACTTC	CASSHDSYEQYF
-	TRBV10-3	-	TRBJ2-5	TGTGCCATCAGTGAGTCAAGGGGCCAATTTGAGGCCCAGTACTTC	CAISESRGQFEAQYF